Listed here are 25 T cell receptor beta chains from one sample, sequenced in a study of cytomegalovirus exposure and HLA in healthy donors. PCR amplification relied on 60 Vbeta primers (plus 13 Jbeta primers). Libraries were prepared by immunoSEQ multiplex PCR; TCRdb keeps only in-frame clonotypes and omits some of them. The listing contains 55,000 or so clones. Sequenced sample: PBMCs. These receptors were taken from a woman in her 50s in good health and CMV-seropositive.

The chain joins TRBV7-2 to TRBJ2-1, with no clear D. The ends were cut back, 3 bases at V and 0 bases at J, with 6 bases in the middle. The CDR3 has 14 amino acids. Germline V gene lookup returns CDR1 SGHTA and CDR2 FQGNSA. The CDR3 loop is CASSLLSSYNEQFF. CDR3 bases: TGTGCCAGCAGCTTGTTGAGCTCCTACAATGAGCAGTTCTTC.

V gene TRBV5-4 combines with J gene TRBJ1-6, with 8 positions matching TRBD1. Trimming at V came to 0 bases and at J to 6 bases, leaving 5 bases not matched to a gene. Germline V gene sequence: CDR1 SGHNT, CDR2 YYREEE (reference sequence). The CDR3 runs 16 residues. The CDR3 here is CASSLVRTGFNSPLHF. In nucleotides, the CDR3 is TGTGCCAGCAGCTTGGTTAGGACAGGGTTTAATTCACCCCTCCACTTT.

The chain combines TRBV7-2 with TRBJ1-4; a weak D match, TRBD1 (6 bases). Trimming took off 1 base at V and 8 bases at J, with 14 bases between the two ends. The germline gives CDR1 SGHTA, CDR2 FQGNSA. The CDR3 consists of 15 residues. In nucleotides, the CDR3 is TGTGCCAGCAGCTTAGGGGGCAGGGGAGGGGAAAAACTGTTTTTT. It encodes CASSLGGRGGEKLFF.

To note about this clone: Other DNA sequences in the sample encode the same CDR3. The CDR3 loop is CASSIGGGNEQFF. CDR3 bases: TGTGCCAGTAGTATAGGAGGAGGGAATGAGCAGTTCTTC. The J gene is TRBJ2-1, the V gene TRBV19; tentative D call: TRBD2 (6 bases). Trimming shortened V by 1 base and J by 7 bases, and 8 bases separated the two germline ends. This CDR3 region has 13 residues. Germline V CDR1 and CDR2: LNHDA, SQIVND (reference sequence).

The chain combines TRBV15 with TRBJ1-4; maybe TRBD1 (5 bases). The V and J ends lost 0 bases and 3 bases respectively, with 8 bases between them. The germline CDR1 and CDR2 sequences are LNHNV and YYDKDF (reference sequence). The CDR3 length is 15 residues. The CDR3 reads CATSRDRGANEKLFF. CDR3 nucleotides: TGTGCCACCAGCAGAGATCGGGGGGCTAATGAAAAACTGTTTTTT.

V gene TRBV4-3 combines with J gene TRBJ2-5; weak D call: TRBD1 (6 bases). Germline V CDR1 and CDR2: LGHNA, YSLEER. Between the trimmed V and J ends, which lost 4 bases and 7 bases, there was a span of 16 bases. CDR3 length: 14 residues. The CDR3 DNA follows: TGCGCCAGCAGCCTTACTCACAGGGAAGGGACCCAGTACTTC. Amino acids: CASSLTHREGTQYF.

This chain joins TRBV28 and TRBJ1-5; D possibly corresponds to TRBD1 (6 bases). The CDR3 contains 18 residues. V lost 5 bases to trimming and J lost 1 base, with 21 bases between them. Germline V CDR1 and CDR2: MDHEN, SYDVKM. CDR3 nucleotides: TGTGCCAGCAGTACTGAGGGGGTCTTTTTGGGGAGCAATCAGCCCCAGCATTTT. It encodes CASSTEGVFLGSNQPQHF.

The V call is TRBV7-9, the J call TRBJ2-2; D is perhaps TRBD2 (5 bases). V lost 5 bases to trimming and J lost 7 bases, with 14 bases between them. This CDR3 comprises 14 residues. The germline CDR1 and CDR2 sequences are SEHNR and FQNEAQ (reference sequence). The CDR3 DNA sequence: TGTGCCAGCAGCCCGGACTCCCGAAACGGGGAGCTGTTTTTT. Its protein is CASSPDSRNGELFF.

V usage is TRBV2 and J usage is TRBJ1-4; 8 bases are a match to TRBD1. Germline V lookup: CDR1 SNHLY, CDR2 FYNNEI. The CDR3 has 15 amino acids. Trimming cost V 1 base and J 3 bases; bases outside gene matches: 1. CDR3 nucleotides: TGTGCCAGCAGTGAAGACAGGGGGTCTAATGAAAAACTGTTTTTT. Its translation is CASSEDRGSNEKLFF.

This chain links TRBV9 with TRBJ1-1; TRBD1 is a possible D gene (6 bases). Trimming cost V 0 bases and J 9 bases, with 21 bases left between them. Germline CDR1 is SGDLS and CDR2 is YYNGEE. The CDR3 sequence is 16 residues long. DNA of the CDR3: TGTGCCAGCAGCGTAGCAACAGGGCCCCGGGAGGCACAAGCTTTCTTT. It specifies CASSVATGPREAQAFF.

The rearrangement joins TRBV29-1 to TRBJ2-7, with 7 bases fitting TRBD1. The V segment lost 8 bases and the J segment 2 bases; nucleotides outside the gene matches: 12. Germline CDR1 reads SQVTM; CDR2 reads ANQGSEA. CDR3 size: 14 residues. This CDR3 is CSFQGGESAYEQYF. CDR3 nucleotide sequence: TGCAGCTTCCAAGGGGGCGAATCCGCCTACGAGCAGTACTTC.

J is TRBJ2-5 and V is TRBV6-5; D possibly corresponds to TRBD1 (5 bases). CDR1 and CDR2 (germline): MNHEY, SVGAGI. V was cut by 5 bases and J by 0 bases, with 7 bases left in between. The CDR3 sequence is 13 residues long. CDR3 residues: CASSTGYQETQYF. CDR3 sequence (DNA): TGTGCCAGCAGTACAGGCTACCAAGAGACCCAGTACTTC.

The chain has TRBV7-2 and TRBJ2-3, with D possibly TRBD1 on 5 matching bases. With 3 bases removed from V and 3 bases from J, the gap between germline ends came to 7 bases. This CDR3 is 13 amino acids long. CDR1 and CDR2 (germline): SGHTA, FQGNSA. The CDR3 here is CASSFSGTDTQYF. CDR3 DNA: TGTGCCAGCAGCTTTTCAGGGACAGATACGCAGTATTTT.

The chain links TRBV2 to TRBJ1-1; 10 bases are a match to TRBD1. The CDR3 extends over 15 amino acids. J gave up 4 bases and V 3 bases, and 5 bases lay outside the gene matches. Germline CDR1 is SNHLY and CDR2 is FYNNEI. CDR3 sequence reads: CASSDAGTGVTEAFF. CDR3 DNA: TGTGCCAGCAGTGACGCCGGGACAGGGGTCACTGAAGCTTTCTTT.

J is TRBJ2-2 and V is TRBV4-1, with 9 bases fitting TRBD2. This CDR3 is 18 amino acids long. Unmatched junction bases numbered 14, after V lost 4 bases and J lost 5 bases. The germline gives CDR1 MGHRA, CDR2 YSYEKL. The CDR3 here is CASSPKLGSGRGTGELFF. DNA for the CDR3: TGCGCCAGCAGCCCGAAGTTGGGTAGCGGGAGAGGGACCGGGGAGCTGTTTTTT.

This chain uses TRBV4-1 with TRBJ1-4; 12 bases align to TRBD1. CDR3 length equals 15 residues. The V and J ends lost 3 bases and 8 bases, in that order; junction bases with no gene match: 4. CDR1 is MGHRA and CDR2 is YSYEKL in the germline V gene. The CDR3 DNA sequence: TGCGCCAGCAGCCACCACGGGACAGGGGGCGAAAAACTGTTTTTT. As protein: CASSHHGTGGEKLFF.

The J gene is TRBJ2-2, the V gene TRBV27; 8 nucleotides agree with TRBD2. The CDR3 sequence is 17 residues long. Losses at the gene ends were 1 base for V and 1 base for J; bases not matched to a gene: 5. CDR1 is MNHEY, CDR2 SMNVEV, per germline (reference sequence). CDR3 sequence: CASSLYSLAGNTGELFF. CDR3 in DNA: TGTGCCAGCAGTTTATATAGCCTAGCGGGGAACACCGGGGAGCTGTTTTTT.

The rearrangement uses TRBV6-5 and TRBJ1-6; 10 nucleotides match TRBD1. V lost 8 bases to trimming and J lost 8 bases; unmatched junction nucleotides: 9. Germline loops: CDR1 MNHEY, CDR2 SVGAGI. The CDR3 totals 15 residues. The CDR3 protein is CASESTGTGDSPLHF. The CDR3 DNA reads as TGTGCCAGCGAATCAACCGGGACAGGGGATTCACCCCTCCACTTT.

CDR3 loop: CASSTRDRNNSPLHF. CDR3 nucleotide sequence: TGTGCCAGCAGTACCCGGGACAGAAATAATTCACCCCTCCACTTT. The V gene is TRBV6-6, the J gene TRBJ1-6; 7 positions agree with TRBD1. Germline V CDR1 and CDR2: MNHNY, SVGAGI (reference sequence). The trim removed 5 bases at V and 5 bases at J, leaving 6 bases unmatched. This CDR3 is 15 amino acids long.

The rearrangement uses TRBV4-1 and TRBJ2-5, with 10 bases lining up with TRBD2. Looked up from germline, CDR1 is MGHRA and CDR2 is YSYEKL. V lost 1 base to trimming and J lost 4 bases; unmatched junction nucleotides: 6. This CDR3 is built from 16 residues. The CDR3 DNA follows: TGCGCCAGCAGCCAAGGACAACTAGCGGGAATAGAGACCCAGTACTTC. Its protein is CASSQGQLAGIETQYF.

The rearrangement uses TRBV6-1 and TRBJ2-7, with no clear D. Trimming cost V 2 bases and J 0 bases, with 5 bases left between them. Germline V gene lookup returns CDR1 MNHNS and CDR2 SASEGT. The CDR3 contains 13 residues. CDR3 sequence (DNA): TGTGCCAGCAGTGAACATAGCTCCTACGAGCAGTACTTC. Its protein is CASSEHSSYEQYF.

The CDR3 reads CASSEGLAGGPSGEQYF. CDR3 nucleotides: TGTGCCAGCAGTGAAGGGTTGGCTGGAGGGCCCTCAGGGGAGCAGTACTTC. The chain is built from TRBV6-1 and TRBJ2-7; TRBD2 is a possible D gene (6 bases). The CDR3 has 17 residues. The V end lost 1 base, the J end lost 7 bases, and 23 bases lay between the germline ends. Germline V gives CDR1 MNHNS, CDR2 SASEGT.

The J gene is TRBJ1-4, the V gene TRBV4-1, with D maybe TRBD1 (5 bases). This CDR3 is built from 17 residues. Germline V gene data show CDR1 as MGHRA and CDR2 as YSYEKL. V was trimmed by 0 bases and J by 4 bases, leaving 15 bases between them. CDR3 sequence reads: CASSQEGVGGFNEKLFF. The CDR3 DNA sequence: TGCGCCAGCAGCCAAGAAGGGGTCGGGGGTTTTAATGAAAAACTGTTTTTT.

The CDR3, as DNA: TGTGCCACCAGCAGAGCCGGTGGAGGCGGTGAGCAGTTCTTC. The encoded protein is CATSRAGGGGEQFF. The chain links TRBV15 to TRBJ2-1, with a weak D call TRBD2 (5 bases). This CDR3 is built from 14 residues. The V end was cut by 1 base, the J end by 9 bases, with 13 bases between. Germline V gives CDR1 LNHNV, CDR2 YYDKDF (reference sequence). Looking up the rest from reference TRBV15 and TRBJ2-1 gives the full variable domain: DAMVIQNPRYQVTQFGKPVTLSCSQTLNHNVMYWYQQKSSQAPKLLFHYYDKDFNNEADTPDNFQSRRPNTSFCFLDIRSPGLGDTAMYLCATSRAGGGGEQFFGPGTRLTVL.

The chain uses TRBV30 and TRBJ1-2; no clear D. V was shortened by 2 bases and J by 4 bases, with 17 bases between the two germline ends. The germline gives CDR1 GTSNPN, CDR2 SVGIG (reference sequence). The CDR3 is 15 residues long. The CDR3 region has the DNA TGTGCCTGGAGTCCCCCCCGGGAGAAGAGCTATGGCTACACCTTC. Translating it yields CAWSPPREKSYGYTF. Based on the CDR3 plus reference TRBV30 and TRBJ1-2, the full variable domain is SQTIHQWPATLVQPVGSPLSLECTVEGTSNPNLYWYRQAAGRGLQLLFYSVGIGQISSEVPQNLSASRPQDRQFILSSKKLLLSDSGFYLCAWSPPREKSYGYTFGSGTRLTVV.